This note documents a single T cell receptor beta chain sequence. The antigen is not known. The data are from a study of T cells after posttransplantation cyclophosphamide. Measured with immunoSEQ multiplex PCR; TCRdb has only the in-frame clones, and not every one. This table holds around 66,000 clones, about 94% found once. Findings of the study overall: Later blood repertoires were often dominated by clones from the donor CD8+ memory compartment. Tissue-infiltrating T cells from skin or gut overlapped little with blood T cells. TRB clonality was highly associated with recipient CMV seropositivity and reactivation.

The origin of this receptor is a woman aged 25 to 45 in good health and a related stem cell transplant donor. The source material was PBMCs.

As DNA, the CDR3 is TGTGCCAGTAACCCCGGGACAGGGGATAATTCACCCCTCCACTTT. This codes for CASNPGTGDNSPLHF. This sequence joins TRBV19 and TRBJ1-6; 10 bases line up with TRBD1. CDR3 length: 15 residues. V lost 7 bases, J lost 5 bases, and 5 bases stayed unmatched. The germline V gene encodes CDR1 LNHDA and CDR2 SQIVND (reference sequence). Variable domain in full (rest from reference TRBV19 and TRBJ1-6): DGGITQSPKYLFRKEGQNVTLSCEQNLNHDAMYWYRQDPGQGLRLIYYSQIVNDFQKGDIAEGYSVSREKKESFPLTVTSAQKNPTAFYLCASNPGTGDNSPLHFGNGTRLTVT.